This TCR beta chain was sequenced for a study of T cells in Graves' hyperthyroidism and ophthalmopathy. At the level of the study: Peripheral blood sampling occurred at initial diagnosis, before any treatment.

This clonotype has only a few counts. The antigen is not known. The CDR3 regions of TCR beta were amplified from RNA transcripts. The TCR CDR3 was amplified in a first-round RT-PCR using the HTBI primer set. TCRdb analysed the multiplex PCR reads with MiXCR anew, one entry per CDR3 protein. This table holds about 840,000 distinct CDR3 sequences, roughly 40% found once. Study results and limitations: Separating ophthalmopathy from stable hyperthyroidism was achieved by a 13 V-J model.

Germline CDR1 is MNHNS and CDR2 is SASEGT. There are 14 residues in the CDR3. The V and J ends lost 7 bases and 0 bases, in that order; junction bases with no gene match: 4. The chain combines TRBV6-1 with TRBJ1-2, with TRBD1 matching over 8 bases. The sequence was obtained from a man in his late teens or twenties with Graves' hyperthyroidism. The sequenced sample was blood. CDR3: CASTPQGANYGYTF. The DNA for the CDR3 is TGTGCCAGCACCCCACAGGGGGCTAACTATGGCTACACCTTC.